One sample yielded the 6 T cell receptor beta chains listed below, sequenced in a study of Ad26.COV2.S vaccination and SARS-CoV-2 variants. Treatment noted: 19 received Ad26.COV2.S at low or high dose, single or two shots; about 5 received placebo; per-sample allocation not given. Sampling was performed 63 days after the first vaccine or placebo injection. Measured with immunoSEQ multiplex PCR; TCRdb has only the in-frame clones, and not every one. The table records hundreds of thousands of clones, 83% of them present only once. The sample here was peripheral blood, taken in a trial of Ad26.COV2.S vaccine versus placebo. The source is a person between 18 and 65 years old who received the Ad26.COV2.S COVID-19 vaccine or a placebo.

The rearrangement uses TRBV5-4 and TRBJ2-1; 7 bases map to TRBD2. Germline assignment: CDR1 SGHNT and CDR2 YYREEE (reference sequence). The trim removed 4 bases at V and 4 bases at J, leaving 8 bases unmatched. The CDR3 sequence is 15 residues long. CDR3 DNA sequence: TGTGCCAGCAGCACGGCGCTAGCGGTGTACAATGAGCAGTTCTTC. It translates to CASSTALAVYNEQFF.

The V and J genes are TRBV9 and TRBJ2-7; 10 nucleotides match TRBD1. CDR3 length: 15 residues. V shed 3 bases and J 4 bases; nucleotides not matched to a gene: 7. Germline V CDR1 and CDR2: SGDLS, YYNGEE. The CDR3 loop reads CASSAAGTGEYEQYF. The CDR3, as DNA: TGTGCCAGCAGCGCCGCCGGGACAGGGGAATACGAGCAGTACTTC.

This chain joins TRBV30 and TRBJ2-7, with TRBD2 matching over 12 bases. This CDR3 comprises 14 residues. V lost 4 bases and J lost 7; bases outside the gene matches: 8. CDR1 and CDR2 (germline): GTSNPN, SVGIG (reference sequence). For the CDR3, the DNA is TGTGCCTGGACTCCGACTAGCGGGAGCTGGGAGCAGTACTTC. The encoded protein is CAWTPTSGSWEQYF.

The chain is built from TRBV19 and TRBJ1-1; D unresolved. Germline CDR1 is LNHDA and CDR2 is SQIVND (reference sequence). V lost 5 bases and J 1 base, leaving 11 bases between the germline ends. This CDR3 is 14 amino acids long. The CDR3 sequence: CASSPRGGNTEAFF. CDR3 nucleotides: TGTGCCAGTAGTCCTCGGGGAGGGAACACTGAAGCTTTCTTT.

This rearrangement joins TRBV12-5 to TRBJ2-5; 7 bases line up with TRBD1. The CDR3 length is 12 residues. Per germline, CDR1 LGHNT and CDR2 FRNRAP. With V trimmed by 6 bases and J by 5 bases, 3 bases remained unmatched. CDR3: CASGLQGETQYF. In nucleotides, the CDR3 is TGTGCTAGTGGCCTACAGGGGGAGACCCAGTACTTC.

As to this clone: This sample also contains other DNA sequences that code for the same CDR3. This rearrangement joins TRBV7-2 to TRBJ1-5; 8 bases match TRBD1. V lost 6 bases, J lost 2 bases, and 6 bases stayed unmatched. The CDR3 sequence is 15 residues long. In germline, CDR1 is SGHTA, CDR2 FQGNSA. CDR3 amino acids: CASSLDRGRNQPQHF. DNA of the CDR3: TGTGCCAGCAGTCTCGACAGGGGACGCAATCAGCCCCAGCATTTT.